The 18 T cell receptor beta chains in this list originate from one sample, sequenced in a study of B cell selection in AIRE deficiency. Regulatory T cells were sorted as CD4+CD25hiCD127low/negative. Here immunoSEQ multiplex PCR was the method, and the copy in TCRdb shows in-frame clones only, minus some. The sample has about 26,000 clones; around 92% are singletons. The sample comprised CD4+CD25+ Tregs sorted from PBMCs. These receptor sequences come from a human donor in good health.

This sequence joins TRBV14 and TRBJ2-7; D unresolved. Germline loops: CDR1 SGHDN, CDR2 FVKESK. V lost 8 bases and J lost 0, with 8 bases in between. The CDR3 consists of 12 residues. The CDR3 loop is CASFRFSYEQYF. In DNA form, the CDR3 reads TGTGCCAGCTTCAGGTTCTCCTACGAGCAGTACTTC.

This chain uses TRBV19 with TRBJ2-7; 7 bases fit TRBD2. Germline V gene data show CDR1 as LNHDA and CDR2 as SQIVND (reference sequence). V lost 7 bases and J lost 1; bases outside the gene matches: 10. The CDR3 totals 15 residues. The CDR3 nucleotides are TGTGCCAGTAATACGGGGCCTAGCGGATCCTACGAGCAGTACTTC. Protein: CASNTGPSGSYEQYF.

The V and J genes are TRBV5-1 and TRBJ1-3; 7 bases match TRBD1. J lost 6 bases, V lost 4 bases, and 4 bases had no gene match. Germline V CDR1 and CDR2: SGHRS, YFSETQ. There are 13 residues in the CDR3. The CDR3 loop is CASSPTGTNTIYF. CDR3 coding DNA: TGCGCCAGCAGCCCGACAGGGACAAACACCATATATTTT. The complete variable domain, with remaining parts taken from reference TRBV5-1 and TRBJ1-3, reads KAGVTQTPRYLIKTRGQQVTLSCSPISGHRSVSWYQQTPGQGLQFLFEYFSETQRNKGNFPGRFSGRQFSNSRSEMNVSTLELGDSALYLCASSPTGTNTIYFGEGSWLTVV.

For this clone: The final CDR3 position lacks the conserved phenylalanine or tryptophan, pointing to a likely read error. The chain links TRBV2 to TRBJ2-7; no firm D call. The CDR3 is 12 amino acids. Germline CDR1 reads SNHLY; CDR2 reads FYNNEI. The V end lost 6 bases, the J end lost 4 bases, and 10 bases lay between the germline ends. The CDR3 DNA reads as TGTGCCAGCAGAGACGTTCAGTACGAGCAGTACCTC. It is translated as CASRDVQYEQYL.

The chain combines TRBV27 with TRBJ2-7, with unresolved D. V was pared by 3 bases and J by 1 base, with 10 bases between. Germline CDR1 is MNHEY and CDR2 is SMNVEV (reference sequence). The length of the CDR3 is 14 residues. The CDR3 spells CASSLYQTSYEQYF. Here the CDR3 DNA reads TGTGCCAGCAGTTTGTATCAGACGTCCTACGAGCAGTACTTC.

The table lists this clone with a count of one. The J gene is TRBJ2-7, the V gene TRBV2, with D possibly called TRBD1 or TRBD2 (5 bases each). Germline V gene lookup returns CDR1 SNHLY and CDR2 FYNNEI. The CDR3 is made up of 11 amino acids. V lost 8 bases and J 10 bases, leaving 15 bases between the germline ends. The CDR3 DNA is TGTGCCAGCGGTACCCCGAGGGACCAGTACTTC. Translated: CASGTPRDQYF.

This chain joins TRBV11-2 and TRBJ1-2; D possibly corresponds to TRBD1 (6 bases). The CDR3 is 13 amino acids. The V and J ends lost 5 bases and 4 bases respectively, with 11 bases between them. Germline CDR1 is SGHAT and CDR2 is FQNNGV. Here the CDR3 DNA reads TGTGCCAGCAGCATCGACAGGTCCTATGGCTACACCTTC. This codes for CASSIDRSYGYTF.

V usage is TRBV12-2 and J usage is TRBJ2-1; whether TRBD2, the table's D call, matches the DNA was not checked. TRBV12-2 is classified as a pseudogene. The CDR3 contains 15 residues. The CDR3 sequence: CAKPPRGGEYNEQFF. Written as DNA, the CDR3 is TGTGCAAAACCTCCTCGCGGGGGTGAATACAATGAGCAGTTCTTC.

V is TRBV28 and J is TRBJ1-5; a possible D gene is TRBD1 (6 bases). The CDR3 runs 13 residues. CDR1 is MDHEN and CDR2 is SYDVKM in the germline V gene. Trimming cost V 8 bases and J 4 bases, with 12 bases left between them. CDR3 residues: CASFTGRNQPQHF. The CDR3 bases are TGTGCCAGCTTTACAGGGCGGAATCAGCCCCAGCATTTT.

The rearrangement uses TRBV25-1 and TRBJ1-5, with a weak D call TRBD1 (6 bases). Trimming removed 4 bases at V and 6 bases at J, with 16 bases between. Per the germline V gene, CDR1 is MGHDK and CDR2 is SYGVNS. This CDR3 is 15 amino acids long. The CDR3 reads CASSGTTGLGQPQHF. CDR3 coding DNA: TGTGCCAGCAGTGGGACCACAGGGTTGGGTCAGCCCCAGCATTTT.

This clone was picked up a small number of times. J is TRBJ2-3 and V is TRBV4-3; 10 bases match TRBD2. The ends lost 4 bases at V and 9 bases at J; junction bases unmatched: 13. The CDR3 runs 16 residues. Germline V CDR1 and CDR2: LGHNA, YSLEER. The CDR3 sequence is CASSPVAGGPPRTQYF. CDR3 sequence (DNA): TGCGCCAGCAGCCCCGTAGCGGGGGGCCCCCCCCGAACGCAGTATTTT.

The chain is built from TRBV27 and TRBJ2-5; TRBD2 agrees at 12 bases. V dropped 4 bases and J dropped 5; count of bases not matched to a gene: 17. There are 19 residues in the CDR3. The germline CDR1 and CDR2 sequences are MNHEY and SMNVEV (reference sequence). DNA of the CDR3: TGTGCCAGCAGTTCCCTAATCAGGCTAGCGGGGGGGCCGGTGGAGACCCAGTACTTC. This codes for CASSSLIRLAGGPVETQYF.

This chain links TRBV27 with TRBJ1-1; TRBD1 is a possible D gene (5 bases). Germline V gene sequence: CDR1 MNHEY, CDR2 SMNVEV (reference sequence). V was clipped by 7 bases and J by 3 bases, with 15 bases between them. The CDR3 sequence is 14 residues long. The CDR3 DNA follows: TGTGCCAGCACCCGGGGGGGTAGGGACACTGAAGCTTTCTTT. Translation gives CASTRGGRDTEAFF.

This rearrangement joins TRBV9 to TRBJ2-5; 8 nucleotides align to TRBD1. The CDR3 runs 15 residues. In germline, CDR1 is SGDLS, CDR2 YYNGEE. The ends lost 0 bases at V and 4 bases at J; junction bases unmatched: 5. The CDR3, as DNA: TGTGCCAGCAGCGTAGTTCCAGGGGGCCGAGAGACCCAGTACTTC. It is translated as CASSVVPGGRETQYF.

The rearrangement links TRBV7-9 to TRBJ1-2; tentative D call: TRBD1 (5 bases). Germline V gene lookup returns CDR1 SEHNR and CDR2 FQNEAQ (reference sequence). The CDR3 is made up of 14 amino acids. The germline V and J ends were trimmed by 3 bases and 4 bases, with 12 bases remaining between them. The CDR3 reads CASSLGDRPYGYTF. Written as DNA, the CDR3 is TGTGCCAGCAGCTTGGGCGACAGACCCTATGGCTACACCTTC.

V is TRBV5-1 and J is TRBJ2-5; D may be TRBD1 (6 bases). The CDR3 has 15 residues. Germline assignment: CDR1 SGHRS and CDR2 YFSETQ. V was pared by 4 bases and J by 2 bases, with 15 bases between. CDR3 DNA: TGCGCCAGCAGCCAGGGGCTGGGTTCACAAGAGACCCAGTACTTC. Translated, it gives CASSQGLGSQETQYF.

The rearrangement joins TRBV7-9 to TRBJ1-1; D is uncertain. The CDR3 spans 12 residues. Trimming pared 1 base from V and 2 bases from J, leaving 2 bases between. CDR1 and CDR2 (germline): SEHNR, FQNEAQ (reference sequence). As DNA, the CDR3 is TGTGCCAGCAGCTTAGTTAACACTGAAGCTTTCTTT. Amino acid sequence: CASSLVNTEAFF.

V and J are TRBV28 and TRBJ1-2; 7 nucleotides agree with TRBD1. V gave up 5 bases and J gave up 2 bases; unmatched junction bases: 2. Germline-derived CDR1 and CDR2 are MDHEN and SYDVKM. This CDR3 is built from 13 residues. CDR3 residues: CASSRQGNYGYTF. The CDR3, as DNA: TGTGCCAGCAGTAGACAGGGAAACTATGGCTACACCTTC.